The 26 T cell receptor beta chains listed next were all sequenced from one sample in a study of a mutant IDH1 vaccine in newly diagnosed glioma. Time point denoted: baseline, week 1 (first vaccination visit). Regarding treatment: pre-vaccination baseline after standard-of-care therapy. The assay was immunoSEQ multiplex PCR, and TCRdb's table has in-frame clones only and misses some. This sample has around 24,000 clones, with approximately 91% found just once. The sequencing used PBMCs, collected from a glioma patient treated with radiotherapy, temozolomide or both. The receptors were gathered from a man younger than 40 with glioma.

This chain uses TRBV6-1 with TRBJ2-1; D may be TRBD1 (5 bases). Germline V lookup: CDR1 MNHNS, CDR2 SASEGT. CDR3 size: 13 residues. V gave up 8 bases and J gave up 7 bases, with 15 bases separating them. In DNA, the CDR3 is TGTGCCAGCTTCGCAGGGTCAAGGAATGAGCAGTTCTTC. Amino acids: CASFAGSRNEQFF.

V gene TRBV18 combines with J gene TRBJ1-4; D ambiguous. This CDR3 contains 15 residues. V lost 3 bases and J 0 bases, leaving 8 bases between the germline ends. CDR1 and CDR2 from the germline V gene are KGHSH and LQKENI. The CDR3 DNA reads TGTGCCAGCTCACCGAACCCTACAACTAATGAAAAACTGTTTTTT. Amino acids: CASSPNPTTNEKLFF.

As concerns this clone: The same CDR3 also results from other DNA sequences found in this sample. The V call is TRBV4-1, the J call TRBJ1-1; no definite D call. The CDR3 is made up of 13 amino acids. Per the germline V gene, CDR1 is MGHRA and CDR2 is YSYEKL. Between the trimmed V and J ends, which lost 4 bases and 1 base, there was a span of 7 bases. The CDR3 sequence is CASSLDWNTEAFF. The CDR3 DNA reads TGCGCCAGCAGCCTCGACTGGAACACTGAAGCTTTCTTT.

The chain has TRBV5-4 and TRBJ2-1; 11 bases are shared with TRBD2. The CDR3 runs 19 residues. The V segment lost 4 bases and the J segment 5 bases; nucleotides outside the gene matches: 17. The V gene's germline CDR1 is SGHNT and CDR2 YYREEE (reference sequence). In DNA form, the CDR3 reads TGTGCCAGCAGCCGCAGATTAGCGGGAGGGCCCGTTAACCACAATGAGCAGTTCTTC. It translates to CASSRRLAGGPVNHNEQFF.

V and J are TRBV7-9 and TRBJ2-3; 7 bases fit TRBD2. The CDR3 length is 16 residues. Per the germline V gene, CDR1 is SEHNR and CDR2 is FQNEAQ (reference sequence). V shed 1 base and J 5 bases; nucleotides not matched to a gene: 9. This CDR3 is CASSLGPAGVIDTQYF. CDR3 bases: TGTGCCAGCAGCTTAGGACCGGCGGGAGTTATAGATACGCAGTATTTT.

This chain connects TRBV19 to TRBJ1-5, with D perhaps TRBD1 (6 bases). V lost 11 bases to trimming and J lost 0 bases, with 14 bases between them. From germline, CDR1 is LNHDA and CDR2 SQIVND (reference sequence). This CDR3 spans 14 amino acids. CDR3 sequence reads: CAGRDTHSNQPQHF. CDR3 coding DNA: TGTGCCGGACGGGACACCCATAGCAATCAGCCCCAGCATTTT.

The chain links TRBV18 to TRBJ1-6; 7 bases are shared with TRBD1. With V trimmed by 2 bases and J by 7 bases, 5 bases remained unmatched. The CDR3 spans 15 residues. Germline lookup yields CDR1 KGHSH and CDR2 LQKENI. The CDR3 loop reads CASSPWGTENSPLHF. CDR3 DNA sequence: TGTGCCAGCTCACCATGGGGGACAGAGAATTCACCCCTCCACTTT.

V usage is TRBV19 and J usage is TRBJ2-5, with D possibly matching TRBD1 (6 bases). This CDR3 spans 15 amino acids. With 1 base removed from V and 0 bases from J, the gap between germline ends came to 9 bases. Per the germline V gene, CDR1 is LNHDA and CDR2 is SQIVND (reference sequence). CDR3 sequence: CASSIGGGDQETQYF. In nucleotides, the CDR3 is TGTGCCAGTAGTATAGGTGGGGGCGACCAAGAGACCCAGTACTTC.

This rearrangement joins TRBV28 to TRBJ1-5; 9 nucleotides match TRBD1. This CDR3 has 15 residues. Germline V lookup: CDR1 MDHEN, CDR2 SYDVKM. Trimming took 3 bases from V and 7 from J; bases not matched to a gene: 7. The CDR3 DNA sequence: TGTGCCAGCAGTTTCGGGGACAGGGAAGTCCAGCCCCAGCATTTT. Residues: CASSFGDREVQPQHF.

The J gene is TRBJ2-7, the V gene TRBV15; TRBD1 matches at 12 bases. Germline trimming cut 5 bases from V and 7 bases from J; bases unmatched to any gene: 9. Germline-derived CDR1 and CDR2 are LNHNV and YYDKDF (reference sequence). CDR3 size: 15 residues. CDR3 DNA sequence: TGTGCCACCAGCCCCCGGGACAGGGGGCGGGAGGAGCAGTACTTC. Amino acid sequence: CATSPRDRGREEQYF.

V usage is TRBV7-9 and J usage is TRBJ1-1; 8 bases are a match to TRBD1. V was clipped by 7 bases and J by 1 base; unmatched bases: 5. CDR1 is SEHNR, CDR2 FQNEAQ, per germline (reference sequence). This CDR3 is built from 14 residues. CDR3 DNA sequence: TGTGCCAGCACTTGGGACAGGACGAACACTGAAGCTTTCTTT. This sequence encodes CASTWDRTNTEAFF.

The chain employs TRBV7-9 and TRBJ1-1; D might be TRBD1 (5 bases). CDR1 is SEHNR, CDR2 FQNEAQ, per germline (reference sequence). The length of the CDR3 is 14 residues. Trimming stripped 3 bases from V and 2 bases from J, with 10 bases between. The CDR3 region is CASSFGHLNTEAFF. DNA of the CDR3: TGTGCCAGCAGCTTCGGACACTTAAACACTGAAGCTTTCTTT.

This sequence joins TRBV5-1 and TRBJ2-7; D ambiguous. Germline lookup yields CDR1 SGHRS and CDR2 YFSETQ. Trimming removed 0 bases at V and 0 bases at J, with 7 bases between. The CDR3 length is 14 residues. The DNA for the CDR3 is TGCGCCAGCAGCTTGGGTGCGGACTCCTACGAGCAGTACTTC. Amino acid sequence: CASSLGADSYEQYF.

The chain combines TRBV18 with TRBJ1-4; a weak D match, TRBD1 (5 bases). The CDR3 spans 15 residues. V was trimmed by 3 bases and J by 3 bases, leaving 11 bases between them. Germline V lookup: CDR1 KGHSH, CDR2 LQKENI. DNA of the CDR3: TGTGCCAGCTCACCGGGGCAGAGGGCTAATGAAAAACTGTTTTTT. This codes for CASSPGQRANEKLFF.

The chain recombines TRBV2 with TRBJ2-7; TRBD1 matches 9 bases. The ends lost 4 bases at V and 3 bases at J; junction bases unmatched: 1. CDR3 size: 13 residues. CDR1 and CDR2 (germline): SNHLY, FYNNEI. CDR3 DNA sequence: TGTGCCAGCAGTGGACAGGGGGGCTACGAGCAGTACTTC. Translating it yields CASSGQGGYEQYF.

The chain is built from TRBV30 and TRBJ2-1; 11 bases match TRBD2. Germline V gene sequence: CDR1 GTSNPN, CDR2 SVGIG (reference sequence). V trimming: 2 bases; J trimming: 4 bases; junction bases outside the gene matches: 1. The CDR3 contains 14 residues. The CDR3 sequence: CAWSLAGGYNEQFF. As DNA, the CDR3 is TGTGCCTGGAGTTTAGCGGGAGGGTACAATGAGCAGTTCTTC.

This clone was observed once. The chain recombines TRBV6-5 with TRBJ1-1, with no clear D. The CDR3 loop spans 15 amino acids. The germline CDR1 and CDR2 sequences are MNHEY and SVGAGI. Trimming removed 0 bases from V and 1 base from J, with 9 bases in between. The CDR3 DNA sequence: TGTGCCAGCAGTTACTCACTAACTTGGAACACTGAAGCTTTCTTT. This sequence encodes CASSYSLTWNTEAFF.

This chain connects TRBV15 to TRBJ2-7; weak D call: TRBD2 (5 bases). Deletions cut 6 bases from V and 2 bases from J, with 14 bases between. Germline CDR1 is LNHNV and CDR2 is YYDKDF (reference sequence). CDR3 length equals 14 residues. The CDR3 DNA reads TGTGCCACCAGGGAGGCATTCGGAGCCTACGAGCAGTACTTC. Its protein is CATREAFGAYEQYF.

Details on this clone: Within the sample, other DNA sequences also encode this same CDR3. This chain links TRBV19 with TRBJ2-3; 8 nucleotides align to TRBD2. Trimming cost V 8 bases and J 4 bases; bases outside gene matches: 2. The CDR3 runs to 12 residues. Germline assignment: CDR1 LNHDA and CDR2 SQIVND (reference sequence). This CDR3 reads CASSREADTQYF. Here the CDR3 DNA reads TGTGCCAGTTCGCGGGAGGCAGATACGCAGTATTTT.

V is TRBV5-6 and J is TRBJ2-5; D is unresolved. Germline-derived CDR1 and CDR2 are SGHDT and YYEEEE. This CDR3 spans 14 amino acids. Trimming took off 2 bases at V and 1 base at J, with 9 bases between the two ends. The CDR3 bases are TGTGCCAGCAGCTTTGCAGGTCTCCAAGAGACCCAGTACTTC. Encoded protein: CASSFAGLQETQYF.

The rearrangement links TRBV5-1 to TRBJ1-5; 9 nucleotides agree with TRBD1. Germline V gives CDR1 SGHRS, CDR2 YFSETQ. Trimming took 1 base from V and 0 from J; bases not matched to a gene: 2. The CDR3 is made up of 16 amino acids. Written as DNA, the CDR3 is TGCGCCAGCAGCTTGACAGGGGGCCATAGCAATCAGCCCCAGCATTTT. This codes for CASSLTGGHSNQPQHF.

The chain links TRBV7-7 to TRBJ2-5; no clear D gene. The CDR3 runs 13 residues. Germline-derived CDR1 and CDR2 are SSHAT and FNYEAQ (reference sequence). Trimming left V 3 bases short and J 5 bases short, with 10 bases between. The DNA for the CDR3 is TGTGCCAGCAGCTTGGAAGCCCGGGAGACCCAGTACTTC. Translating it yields CASSLEARETQYF.

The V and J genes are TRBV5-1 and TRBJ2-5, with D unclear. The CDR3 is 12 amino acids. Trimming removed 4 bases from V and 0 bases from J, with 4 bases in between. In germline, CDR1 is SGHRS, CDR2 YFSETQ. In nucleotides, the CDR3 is TGCGCCAGCAGCCTGGACCAAGAGACCCAGTACTTC. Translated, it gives CASSLDQETQYF.

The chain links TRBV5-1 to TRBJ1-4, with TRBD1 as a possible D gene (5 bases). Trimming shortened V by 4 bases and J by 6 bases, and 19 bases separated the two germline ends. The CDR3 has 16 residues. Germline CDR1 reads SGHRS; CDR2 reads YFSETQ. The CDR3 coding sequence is TGCGCCAGCAGCCTACAACCCGGGGGTCTGGATGAAAAACTGTTTTTT. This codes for CASSLQPGGLDEKLFF. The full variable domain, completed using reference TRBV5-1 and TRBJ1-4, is KAGVTQTPRYLIKTRGQQVTLSCSPISGHRSVSWYQQTPGQGLQFLFEYFSETQRNKGNFPGRFSGRQFSNSRSEMNVSTLELGDSALYLCASSLQPGGLDEKLFFGSGTQLSVL.

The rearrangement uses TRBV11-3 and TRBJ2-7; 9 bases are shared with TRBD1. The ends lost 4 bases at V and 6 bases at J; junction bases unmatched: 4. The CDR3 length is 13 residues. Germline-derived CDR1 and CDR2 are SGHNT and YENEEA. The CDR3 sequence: CASSSGQGSEQYF. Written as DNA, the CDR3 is TGTGCCAGCAGCTCGGGACAGGGTTCCGAGCAGTACTTC.

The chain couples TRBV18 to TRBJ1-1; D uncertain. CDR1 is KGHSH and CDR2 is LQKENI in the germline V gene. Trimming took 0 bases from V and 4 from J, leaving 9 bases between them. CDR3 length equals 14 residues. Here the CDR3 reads CASSPPGSGTEAFF. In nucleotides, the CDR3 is TGTGCCAGCTCACCACCAGGGAGCGGCACTGAAGCTTTCTTT.